One sample yielded the 4 T cell receptor beta chains listed below, sequenced in a study of Graves' ophthalmopathy and Graves' hyperthyroidism. RNA served as the template for amplifying TCR beta CDR3 regions. In the first round, RT-PCR was carried out with HTBI primers, and a multiplex PCR formed the second round. One entry per CDR3 protein, called by TCRdb with MiXCR from the multiplex PCR reads. The table lists hundreds of thousands of distinct CDR3 sequences, approximately 40% of them singletons. Material for sequencing was peripheral blood. The receptors derive from an adult man with Graves' ophthalmopathy.

CDR3 nucleotide sequence: TGCAGTGCTAGAGTTGATCCGGGGGATGGAACTGAAGCTTTCTTT. Translation gives CSARVDPGDGTEAFF. The chain has TRBV20-1 and TRBJ1-1, with D tentatively TRBD1 (5 bases). The V gene lost 1 base and the J gene lost 5 bases, with 17 bases spanning the gap. CDR1 and CDR2 from the germline V gene are DFQATT and SNEGSKA (reference sequence). The CDR3 runs 15 residues.

This rearrangement joins TRBV6-1 to TRBJ1-4; 8 bases fit TRBD1. The CDR3 consists of 14 residues. The germline gives CDR1 MNHNS, CDR2 SASEGT. Trimming at V came to 11 bases and at J to 6 bases, leaving 11 bases not matched to a gene. The CDR3: CARTTGQEHEKLFF. CDR3 bases: TGTGCCCGCACCACGGGACAGGAGCATGAAAAACTGTTTTTT.

V is TRBV7-9 and J is TRBJ1-2, with 11 nucleotides matching TRBD1. CDR3 length: 17 amino acids. The V and J ends lost 3 bases and 2 bases, in that order; junction bases with no gene match: 8. Germline CDR1 reads SEHNR; CDR2 reads FQNEAQ (reference sequence). The CDR3 reads CASSFEPDRGPNYGYTF. CDR3 in DNA: TGTGCCAGCAGCTTCGAGCCGGACAGGGGGCCCAACTATGGCTACACCTTC.

V is TRBV12-3 or TRBV12-4 and J is TRBJ1-1; weak D call: TRBD1 (5 bases). Trimming stripped 5 bases from V and 1 base from J, with 14 bases between. CDR3 size: 15 residues. CDR3 sequence (DNA): TGTGCCAGCAGTGACGGGGGTGGTTCGAACACTGAAGCTTTCTTT. Translation gives CASSDGGGSNTEAFF.